A selection of T cell receptor beta chains follows, all from one sample in a study of human T cells and chemical hapten exposure. MiXCR, applied by TCRdb to the 5' RACE reads, yields one record per CDR3 protein. The sample has 110,000 or so distinct CDR3 sequences; more than 15% are singletons. Receptors originate from a human donor in good health. Both conserved end residues are part of each CDR3.

v_call	j_call	cdr3_length	cdr3_aa
TRBV6-1	TRBJ1-2	14	CASSEGQAYYGYTF
TRBV28	TRBJ1-2	14	CASRSPGQGHGYTF
TRBV28	TRBJ1-3	17	CASTPRTGAPSGNTIYF
TRBV10-2	TRBJ2-5	13	CASKLAGEETQYF
TRBV27	TRBJ2-7	14	CASSPGGSYYEQYF
TRBV25-1	TRBJ2-1	15	CASSDKLGSYNEQFF
TRBV4-1	TRBJ2-7	14	CASSQNVHAYEQYF
TRBV28	TRBJ2-5	15	CASSPGQGALETQYF
TRBV27	TRBJ2-7	14	CASSAGQGAREQYF
TRBV7-6	TRBJ1-6	16	CASSLGTQNYNSPLHF
TRBV12-3/TRBV12-4	TRBJ2-3	16	CASRLKRGGGTDTQYF
TRBV5-1	TRBJ1-2	14	CASGAGQGAHGYTF
TRBV19	TRBJ2-7	13	CASTPGLGLEQYF
TRBV28	TRBJ2-5	15	CASSLEQLRGETQYF
TRBV27	TRBJ2-6	17	CASRSTGVLAGANVLTF
TRBV3-1	TRBJ2-3	16	CASSQVFSGTTDTQYF
TRBV29-1	TRBJ2-3	14	CSVEVQGGTDTQYF
TRBV6-6	TRBJ2-2	14	CASSYGGLIGELFF
TRBV10-2	TRBJ1-5	16	CATNPSADYSNQPQHF
TRBV28	TRBJ1-2	14	CASSSPGSYYGYTF
TRBV7-6	TRBJ2-5	15	CASSLAVTIQETQYF
TRBV2	TRBJ1-5	13	CASQTGLGQPQHF